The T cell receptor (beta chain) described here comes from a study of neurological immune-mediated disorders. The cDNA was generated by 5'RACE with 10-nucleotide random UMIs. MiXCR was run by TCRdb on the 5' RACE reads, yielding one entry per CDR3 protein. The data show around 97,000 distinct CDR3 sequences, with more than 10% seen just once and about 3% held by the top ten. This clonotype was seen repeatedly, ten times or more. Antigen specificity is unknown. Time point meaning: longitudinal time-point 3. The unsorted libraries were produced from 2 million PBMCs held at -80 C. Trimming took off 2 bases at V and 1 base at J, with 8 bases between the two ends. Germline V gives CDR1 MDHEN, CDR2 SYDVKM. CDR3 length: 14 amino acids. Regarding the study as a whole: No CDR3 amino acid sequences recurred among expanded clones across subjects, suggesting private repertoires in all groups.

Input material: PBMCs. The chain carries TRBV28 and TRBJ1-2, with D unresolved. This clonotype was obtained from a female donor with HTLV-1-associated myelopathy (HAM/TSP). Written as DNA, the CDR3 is TGTGCCAGCAGTTTAATCCGCATTAACTATGGCTACACCTTC. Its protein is CASSLIRINYGYTF.